One sample yielded the 3 T cell receptor beta chains listed below, sequenced in a study of T cell responses to AZD1222 COVID-19 vaccine. Assay used: immunoSEQ multiplex PCR; TCRdb lists only in-frame clones, some missing. The sample includes some 150,000 clones, 90% to 95% of them seen just once. Sequenced material: peripheral blood, taken 28 days after the second AZD1222 dose. The receptors were gathered from an adult who received the AZD1222 COVID-19 vaccine.

The J gene is TRBJ2-1, the V gene TRBV18; D is possibly TRBD1 or TRBD2 (5 bases each). The germline gives CDR1 KGHSH, CDR2 LQKENI. Deletions cut 3 bases from V and 8 bases from J, with 11 bases between. This CDR3 comprises 13 residues. CDR3 DNA: TGTGCCAGCTCACCGATCGGGGCGGATGAGCAGTTCTTC. It encodes CASSPIGADEQFF.

The J gene is TRBJ2-7, the V gene TRBV10-3; unclear D gene. V lost 10 bases to trimming and J lost 3 bases, with 34 bases between them. The CDR3 runs 19 residues. Germline V gives CDR1 ENHRY, CDR2 SYGVKD. CDR3 in amino acids: CATKAKRPQGQVEYYEQYF. DNA for the CDR3: TGTGCCACTAAAGCGAAACGGCCCCAAGGGCAGGTGGAGTACTACGAGCAGTACTTC.

The J gene is TRBJ1-5, the V gene TRBV23-1; no clear D gene. TRBV23-1 is assigned to the ORF class and has an uncertain function. CDR3 length: 14 amino acids. V shed 2 bases and J shed 8 bases, with 13 bases lying between them. The CDR3 nucleotides read TGCGCCAGCAGTCAAGGGAGGGTGCCAAAGCCCCAGCATTTT. This gives the protein CASSQGRVPKPQHF.